A selection of T cell receptor beta chains follows, all from one sample in a study of technical replicates of blood from several donors. Generated by immunoSEQ multiplex PCR, the TCRdb table keeps only in-frame clones and is missing some. The table has around 69,000 clones, around 85% seen once. The sample consisted of PBMCs. These receptors were obtained from a human donor in good health. Some clones in this sample may be carry-over from other donors' samples. Both conserved end residues are part of each CDR3. A D gene is named only where the DNA matches it firmly. Rows give clone size only sometimes, using once, few, many, or a class for an expanded clone.

V	D	J	size	DNA	CDR3
TRBV11-2	TRBD1	TRBJ1-1	-	TGTGCCAGCAGCTCACAGGGGTCGAACACTGAAGCTTTCTTT	CASSSQGSNTEAFF
TRBV18	TRBD1	TRBJ1-2	few	TGTGCCAGCTCAGCCGGGACAGCTGAGGGCTACACCTTC	CASSAGTAEGYTF
TRBV4-3	-	TRBJ2-3	once	TGCGCCAGCAGCCAAGATTTGCGGGCAGATACGCAGTATTTT	CASSQDLRADTQYF
TRBV5-5	-	TRBJ2-3	-	TGTGCCAGCAGCTGGAGGGACAGCACAGATACGCAGTATTTT	CASSWRDSTDTQYF
TRBV5-1	-	TRBJ1-1	once	TGCGCCAGCGACCTGGGAGGGCCCAACACTGAAGCTTTCTTT	CASDLGGPNTEAFF
TRBV4-3	-	TRBJ1-4	-	TGCGCCAGCATGGCCTCTCAGGGAGAAAAACTGTTTTTT	CASMASQGEKLFF
TRBV4-1	-	TRBJ2-3	-	TGCGCCAGCAGCCAAGAGGAGCGGCCCAGCACAGATACGCAGTATTTT	CASSQEERPSTDTQYF
TRBV12-5	TRBD1	TRBJ2-3	-	TGTGCTAGTGGTTTGGCCACCGGGCCAGGGGGTAACACAGATACGCAGTATTTT	CASGLATGPGGNTDTQYF
TRBV7-6	TRBD2	TRBJ2-1	-	TGTGCCAGCAGTTACCGGGGGGGCCGAGGGAACAATGAGCAGTTCTTC	CASSYRGGRGNNEQFF
TRBV7-2	TRBD2	TRBJ2-2	-	TGTGCCAGCAGCTTCGGACTAGCGGGAGCTACCGGGGAGCTGTTTTTT	CASSFGLAGATGELFF
TRBV6-1	TRBD2	TRBJ2-5	-	TGTGCCAGCAGTGAAGCGACGGGGGGGCCGGAGACCCAGTACTTC	CASSEATGGPETQYF
TRBV6-5	TRBD2	TRBJ2-7	-	TGTGCCAGCAGCCGACTAGCGGGAACGGTGCAGTACTTC	CASSRLAGTVQYF
TRBV5-1	TRBD2	TRBJ2-1	-	TGCGCCAGCAGCCCAGGGACTAGCAGGAATGAGCAGTTCTTC	CASSPGTSRNEQFF
TRBV7-2	-	TRBJ2-6	-	TGTGCCAGCAGCTTGGGGGGGCAGGGCTCTGGGGCCAACGTCCTGACTTTC	CASSLGGQGSGANVLTF
TRBV10-3	-	TRBJ2-2	-	TGTGCCATCATCGCGGCCGGGGAGCTGTTTTTT	CAIIAAGELFF
TRBV5-1	TRBD1	TRBJ2-7	-	TGCGCCAGCAGCCTCCGGGACAGGGGTTACGAGCAGTACTTC	CASSLRDRGYEQYF
TRBV25-1	TRBD1	TRBJ2-1	-	TGTGCCAGCAGTGGGGACAGGGGTAACTATGAGCAGTTCTTC	CASSGDRGNYEQFF
TRBV15	-	TRBJ1-2	-	TGTGCCACCAGCAGAGATATTACCGGGGGTGGCTACACCTTC	CATSRDITGGGYTF
TRBV14	TRBD1	TRBJ1-2	-	TGTGCCAGCAGCCTTACCGGGACAGGGCTCAGCTATGGCTACACCTTC	CASSLTGTGLSYGYTF
TRBV5-5	-	TRBJ2-5	-	TGTGCCAGCAGCTTCGCAGGGGGGACTCTTTTGGAGACCCAGTACTTC	CASSFAGGTLLETQYF
TRBV7-9	-	TRBJ2-2	-	TGTGCCACCAGGGGAGGGGCGCGAATCGGGGAGCTGTTTTTT	CATRGGARIGELFF
TRBV12-2	-	TRBJ2-3	once	TGTGCAAGTCGCTTATTTTCTTGGACTAGCGGGACCCCGCACGGTACGCAGTATTTT	CASRLFSWTSGTPHGTQYF
TRBV6-1	-	TRBJ2-7	-	TGTGCCAGCAGTGTGGGGAGTACAGCTTCCGACGAGCAGTACTTC	CASSVGSTASDEQYF
TRBV4-2	-	TRBJ2-2	once	TGTGCCAGCAGCCCCCATTTGGGGGCTCATGTGGACACCGGGGAGCTGTTTTTT	CASSPHLGAHVDTGELFF
TRBV6-4	-	TRBJ1-2	-	TGTGCCAGCAGTGACTCAGGGGTCGGTGGCTACACCTTC	CASSDSGVGGYTF
TRBV4-1	TRBD2	TRBJ2-7	-	TGCGCCAGCAGCCAAAAGGGACTAGCGGACTCCTACGAGCAGTACTTC	CASSQKGLADSYEQYF
TRBV7-7	-	TRBJ2-5	-	TGTGCCAGCAGCTCTAACCCTGGAGGAGAGACCCAGTACTTC	CASSSNPGGETQYF
TRBV4-2	-	TRBJ2-3	-	TGTGCCAGCAGCCAAGGTCGGGATAGCGGCACAGATACGCAGTATTTT	CASSQGRDSGTDTQYF
TRBV2	-	TRBJ1-5	-	TGTGCCAGCAGTGTGGGGCAGCAGCCCCAGCATTTT	CASSVGQQPQHF
TRBV2	TRBD1	TRBJ1-5	once	TGTGCCAGCAGTAAGGAAACAGGGGCCAATCAGCCCCAGCATTTT	CASSKETGANQPQHF
TRBV4-2	-	TRBJ1-1	-	TGTGCCAGCAGCCCTAACAATGGCCCTCGGAGCACTGAAGCTTTCTTT	CASSPNNGPRSTEAFF
TRBV7-2	-	TRBJ1-2	-	TGTGCCAGCAGCTTAAGTACCAGCGGATCGAAAAGCTACACCTTC	CASSLSTSGSKSYTF
TRBV21-1	-	TRBJ2-1	-	TGTGCCAGCAGCAAATCCCTTTTTTTACTAGCGGGGACTGAAAATGAGCAGTTCTTC	CASSKSLFLLAGTENEQFF
TRBV5-1	TRBD2	TRBJ2-1	-	TGCGCCAGCGCTGGTCCCGGGACTAGCGGGAGGATGGGAAATGAGCAGTTCTTC	CASAGPGTSGRMGNEQFF
TRBV10-3	TRBD2	TRBJ2-7	-	TGTGCCATCAGTGCAACTAGCGGGAGGACCTACGAGCAGTACTTC	CAISATSGRTYEQYF
TRBV5-3	-	TRBJ2-1	few	TGTGCCAGACTACCGGTAGCTCCTTTTTACGAGCAGTTCTTC	CARLPVAPFYEQFF
TRBV7-9	-	TRBJ1-1	-	TGTGCCAGCAGCCCCCGCGGAGGGGCCGGGTGGGAAGCTTTCTTT	CASSPRGGAGWEAFF
TRBV11-2	-	TRBJ1-3	-	TGTGCCAGCAGCCCAGTAGCGGCAGGGAAGTTTCGAAACACCATATATTTT	CASSPVAAGKFRNTIYF
TRBV11-2	TRBD2	TRBJ2-5	-	TGTGCCAGCAGGACTAGCGGGAGTGAGACCCAGTACTTC	CASRTSGSETQYF
TRBV18	-	TRBJ2-2	-	TGTGCCAGCTCACCAAGGGGATTGAGCACCGGGGAGCTGTTTTTT	CASSPRGLSTGELFF
TRBV7-8	TRBD2	TRBJ2-5	once	TGTGCCAGCAGTTATAGCGGGGGACCTCAAGAGACCCAGTACTTC	CASSYSGGPQETQYF
TRBV5-1	TRBD2	TRBJ2-3	-	TGCGCCAGCAGCTTAGCGGGAGTGGCAGATACGCAGTATTTT	CASSLAGVADTQYF
TRBV29-1	-	TRBJ2-7	-	TGCAGCGTTAACCTCTCGGGGAACGAGCAGTACTTC	CSVNLSGNEQYF
TRBV5-1	TRBD2	TRBJ2-1	-	TGCGCCAGCAGCCAATCTAGCGGCCCCAATGAGCAGTTCTTC	CASSQSSGPNEQFF
TRBV5-1	TRBD1	TRBJ1-1	-	TGCGCCAGCAGCGGACAGGGCGAGCTAACTGAAGCTTTCTTT	CASSGQGELTEAFF
TRBV2	TRBD1	TRBJ2-7	-	TGTGCCAGCAGCATTACCCCGGGACAGGGGACCTACGAGCAGTACTTC	CASSITPGQGTYEQYF
TRBV5-6	TRBD2	TRBJ2-6	-	TGTGCCAGCAGCTGGAAGCGGGGGTCTGGGGCCAACGTCCTGACTTTC	CASSWKRGSGANVLTF
TRBV28	TRBD1	TRBJ2-1	-	TGTGCCAGCAAGACAGGGCCTGTGCGCAATGAGCAGTTCTTC	CASKTGPVRNEQFF
TRBV19	-	TRBJ1-2	few	TGTGCCAGTAGTCCGAACAGCCTCGATGGCTACACCTTC	CASSPNSLDGYTF
TRBV14	-	TRBJ2-1	-	TGTGCCAGCAGCCAAGATTTACTATTACCGGAGTTCTTC	CASSQDLLLPEFF
TRBV27	TRBD1	TRBJ1-2	-	TGTGCCAGCAGTATATCCAGGGGGCCTTTCTATGGCTACACCTTC	CASSISRGPFYGYTF
TRBV10-3	-	TRBJ2-7	-	TGTGCCATCAGCCGACAGGAGTCCTACGAGCAGTACTTC	CAISRQESYEQYF